This TCR beta chain was captured in a study of cytomegalovirus exposure and HLA in healthy donors. This clone was recorded a few times. Trimming removed 6 bases from V and 0 bases from J, with 8 bases in between. Germline assignment: CDR1 MNHEY and CDR2 SVGAGI. CDR3 length: 13 amino acids. Primers: 60 Vbeta forward and 13 Jbeta reverse. Using immunoSEQ multiplex PCR, the repertoire was profiled, and TCRdb retains in-frame clones only, with some absent. The table has 100,000 to 150,000 clones, around 81% seen once. The chain joins TRBV6-5 to TRBJ1-1, with D unresolved. This receptor was obtained from a woman aged 45-65 years in good health and CMV-seronegative. Source material: PBMCs. The CDR3 here is CASSRSVNTEAFF. The CDR3 coding sequence is TGTGCCAGCAGCCGCAGCGTGAACACTGAAGCTTTCTTT.